Described below is a single T cell receptor (beta chain) sequence and its context. This sample stems from a study of T cell responses to AZD1222 COVID-19 vaccine. The CDR3 spans 16 residues. The V end was cut by 7 bases, the J end by 7 bases, with 23 bases between. From germline, CDR1 is LNHDA and CDR2 SQIVND (reference sequence). Sequencing was performed with immunoSEQ multiplex PCR; in TCRdb, only in-frame clones are kept and a portion is missing. The sample includes some 130,000 clones, around 85% seen only once; the top ten take 2% to 3%. The sample here was peripheral blood, taken on day 0 of AZD1222 vaccination. This receptor was obtained from an adult in good health. This sequence joins TRBV19 and TRBJ2-1; D not resolved. The CDR3 DNA reads as TGTGCCAGTACCTCAGCCAGTCTAGTACTCTCGAATGAGCAGTTCTTC. It encodes CASTSASLVLSNEQFF.